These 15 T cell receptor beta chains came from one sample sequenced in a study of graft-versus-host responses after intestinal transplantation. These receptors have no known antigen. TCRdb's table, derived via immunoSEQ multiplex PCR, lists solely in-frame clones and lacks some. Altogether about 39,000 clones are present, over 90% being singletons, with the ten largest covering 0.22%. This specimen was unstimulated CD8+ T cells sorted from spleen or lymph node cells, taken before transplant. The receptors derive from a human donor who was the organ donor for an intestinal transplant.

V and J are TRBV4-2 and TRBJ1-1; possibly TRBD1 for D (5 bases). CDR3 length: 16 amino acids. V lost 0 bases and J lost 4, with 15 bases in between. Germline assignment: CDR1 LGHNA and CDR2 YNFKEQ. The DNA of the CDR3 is TGTGCCAGCAGCCAAGACCCATGGGAGGGGTCCACTGAAGCTTTCTTT. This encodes CASSQDPWEGSTEAFF.

The CDR3 reads CASSSRDWTSSYEQYF. CDR3 nucleotides: TGTGCCAGCAGCTCCCGGGACTGGACTAGCTCCTACGAGCAGTACTTC. The chain couples TRBV7-9 to TRBJ2-7; 7 bases line up with TRBD2. V was pared by 4 bases and J by 0 bases, with 9 bases of the junction left unmatched. This CDR3 is built from 16 residues. Germline CDR1 SEHNR, CDR2 FQNEAQ (reference sequence).

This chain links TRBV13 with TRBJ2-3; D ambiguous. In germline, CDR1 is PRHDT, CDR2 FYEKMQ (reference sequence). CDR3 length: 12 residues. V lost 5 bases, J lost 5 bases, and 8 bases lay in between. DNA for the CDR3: TGTGCCAGCAGCCAAAGACAAGATACGCAGTATTTT. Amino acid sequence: CASSQRQDTQYF.

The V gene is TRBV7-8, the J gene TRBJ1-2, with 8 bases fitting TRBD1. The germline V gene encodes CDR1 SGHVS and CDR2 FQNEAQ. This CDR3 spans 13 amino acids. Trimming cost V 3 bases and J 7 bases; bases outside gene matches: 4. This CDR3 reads CASSFGQGSGYTF. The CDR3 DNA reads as TGTGCCAGCAGCTTTGGACAGGGTAGTGGCTACACCTTC.

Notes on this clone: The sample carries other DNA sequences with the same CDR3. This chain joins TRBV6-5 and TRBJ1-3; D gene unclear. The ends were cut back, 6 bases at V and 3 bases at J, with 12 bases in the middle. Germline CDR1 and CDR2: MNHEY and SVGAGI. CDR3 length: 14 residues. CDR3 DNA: TGTGCCAGCAGCCCCTCGGCTAGTGGAAACACCATATATTTT. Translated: CASSPSASGNTIYF.

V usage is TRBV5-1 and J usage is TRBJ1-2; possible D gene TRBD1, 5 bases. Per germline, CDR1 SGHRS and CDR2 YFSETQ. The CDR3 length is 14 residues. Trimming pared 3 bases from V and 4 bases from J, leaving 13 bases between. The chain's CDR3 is CASSWRDGLYGYTF. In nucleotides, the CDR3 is TGCGCCAGCAGCTGGCGGGACGGTCTCTATGGCTACACCTTC.

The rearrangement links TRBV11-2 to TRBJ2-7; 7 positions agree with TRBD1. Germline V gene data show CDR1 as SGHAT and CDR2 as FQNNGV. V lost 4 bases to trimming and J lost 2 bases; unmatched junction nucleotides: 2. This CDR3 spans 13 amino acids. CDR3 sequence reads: CASSWDSTYEQYF. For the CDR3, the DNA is TGTGCCAGCAGCTGGGACAGTACCTACGAGCAGTACTTC.

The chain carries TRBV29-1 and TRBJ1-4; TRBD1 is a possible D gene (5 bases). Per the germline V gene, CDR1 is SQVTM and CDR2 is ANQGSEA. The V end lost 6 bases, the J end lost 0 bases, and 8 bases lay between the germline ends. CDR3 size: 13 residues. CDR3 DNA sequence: TGCAGCGTCTTAGGGGCAACTAATGAAAAACTGTTTTTT. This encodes CSVLGATNEKLFF.

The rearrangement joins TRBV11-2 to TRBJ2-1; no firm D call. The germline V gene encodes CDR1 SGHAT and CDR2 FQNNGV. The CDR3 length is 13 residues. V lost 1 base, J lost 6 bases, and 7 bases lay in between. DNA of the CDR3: TGTGCCAGCAGCTTAGTTTTCGGCAATGAGCAGTTCTTC. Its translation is CASSLVFGNEQFF. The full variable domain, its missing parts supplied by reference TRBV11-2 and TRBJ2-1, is EAGVAQSPRYKIIEKRQSVAFWCNPISGHATLYWYQQILGQGPKLLIQFQNNGVVDDSQLPKDRFSAERLKGVDSTLKIQPAKLEDSAVYLCASSLVFGNEQFFGPGTRLTVL.

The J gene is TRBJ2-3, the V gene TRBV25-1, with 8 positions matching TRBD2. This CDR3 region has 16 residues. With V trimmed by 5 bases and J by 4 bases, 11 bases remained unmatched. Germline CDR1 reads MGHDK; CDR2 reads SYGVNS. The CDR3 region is CASSPGGARSPDTQYF. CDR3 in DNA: TGTGCCAGCAGTCCCGGGGGGGCGAGGTCCCCAGATACGCAGTATTTT.

This CDR3 is CASSPYGTQNAYEQYF. Written as DNA, the CDR3 is TGTGCCAGCTCACCGTATGGGACACAGAATGCCTACGAGCAGTACTTC. The J gene is TRBJ2-7, the V gene TRBV18, with D possibly TRBD1 on 6 matching bases. The CDR3 has 16 residues. Germline V gene sequence: CDR1 KGHSH, CDR2 LQKENI. V was pared by 3 bases and J by 2 bases, with 17 bases between. Filled out from reference TRBV18 and TRBJ2-7, the complete variable domain reads NAGVMQNPRHLVRRRGQEARLRCSPMKGHSHVYWYRQLPEEGLKFMVYLQKENIIDESGMPKERFSAEFPKEGPSILRIQQVVRGDSAAYFCASSPYGTQNAYEQYFGPGTRLTVT.

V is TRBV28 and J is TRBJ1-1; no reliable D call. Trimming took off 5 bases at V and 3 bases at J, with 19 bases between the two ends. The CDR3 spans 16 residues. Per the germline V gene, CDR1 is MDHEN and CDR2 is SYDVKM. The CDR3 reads CASSPENSFLYTEAFF. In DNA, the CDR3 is TGTGCCAGCAGTCCCGAAAACAGTTTTCTCTACACTGAAGCTTTCTTT.

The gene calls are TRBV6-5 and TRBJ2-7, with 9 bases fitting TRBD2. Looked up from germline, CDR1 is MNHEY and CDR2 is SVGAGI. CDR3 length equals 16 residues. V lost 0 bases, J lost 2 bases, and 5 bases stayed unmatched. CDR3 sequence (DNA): TGTGCCAGCAGTTACTCGAGGCTAGCGGGGCCCTACGAGCAGTACTTC. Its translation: CASSYSRLAGPYEQYF.

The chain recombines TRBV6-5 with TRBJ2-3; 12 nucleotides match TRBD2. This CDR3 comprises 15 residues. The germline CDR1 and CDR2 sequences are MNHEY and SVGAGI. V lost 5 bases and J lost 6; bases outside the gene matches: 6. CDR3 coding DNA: TGTGCCAGCAGTCCTAGCGGGGGGGGGCCGGATACGCAGTATTTT. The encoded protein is CASSPSGGGPDTQYF.

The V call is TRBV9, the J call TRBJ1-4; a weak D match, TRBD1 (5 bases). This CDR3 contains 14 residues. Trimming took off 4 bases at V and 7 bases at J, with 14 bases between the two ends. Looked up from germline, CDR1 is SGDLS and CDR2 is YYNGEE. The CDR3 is CASSPPGGSEKLFF. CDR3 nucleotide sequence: TGTGCCAGCAGCCCACCTGGGGGTAGTGAAAAACTGTTTTTT.